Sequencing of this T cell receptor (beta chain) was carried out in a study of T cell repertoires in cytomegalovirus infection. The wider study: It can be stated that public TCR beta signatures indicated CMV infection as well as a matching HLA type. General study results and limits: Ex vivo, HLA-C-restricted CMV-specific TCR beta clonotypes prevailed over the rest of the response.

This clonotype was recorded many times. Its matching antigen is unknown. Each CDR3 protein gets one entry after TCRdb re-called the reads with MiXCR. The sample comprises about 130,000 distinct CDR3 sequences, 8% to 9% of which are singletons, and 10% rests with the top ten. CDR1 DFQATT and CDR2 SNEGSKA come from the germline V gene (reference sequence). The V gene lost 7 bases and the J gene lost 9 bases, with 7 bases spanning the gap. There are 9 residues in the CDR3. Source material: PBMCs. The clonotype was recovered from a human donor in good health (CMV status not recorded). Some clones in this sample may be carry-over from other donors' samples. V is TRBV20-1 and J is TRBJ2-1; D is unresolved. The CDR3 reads CSVSAEQFF. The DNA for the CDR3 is TGCAGTGTCTCGGCTGAGCAGTTCTTC.